This T cell receptor beta chain was identified in a study of T cell repertoires in ileal Crohn's disease. Background on the study: Around 37% were active smokers at surgery; median disease duration was almost 8 years. M6 samples are neoterminal ileum biopsies from postoperative colonoscopy. General observations from the study: Clonality above 26.8% at surgery always came with endoscopic recurrence. The median delay to postoperative endoscopy was around 6.4 months.

Time point in this sample: neoterminal ileum biopsy at postoperative endoscopy, about 6 months after surgery. Comment on this clone: Antigen: not known.

Germline CDR1 reads MGHRA; CDR2 reads YSYEKL. Trimming removed 2 bases from V and 6 bases from J; junction bases left unmatched: 7. The CDR3 has 15 residues. Assay used: immunoSEQ multiplex PCR; TCRdb lists only in-frame clones, some missing. This sample carries 55,000 to 65,000 clones, 85% to 90% of them seen once, and the ten largest clones take around 2.1%. This sequence joins TRBV4-1 and TRBJ2-3, with 8 bases fitting TRBD2. The receptor was derived from an adult with Crohn's disease. Sequencing input: ileal tissue. The chain's CDR3 is CASSQPAGVRDTQYF. The DNA for the CDR3 is TGCGCCAGCAGCCAACCAGCGGGAGTCAGGGATACGCAGTATTTT.